The 15 T cell receptor beta chains listed next were all sequenced from one sample in a study of blood T cell repertoires in COVID-19 (dated by TCRdb to between 2020 and 2021). Libraries were constructed by the immunoSEQ multiplex PCR assay. This immuneACCESS table, as held by TCRdb, lists in-frame sequences with V and J called but not all clones. Of the missing ones, under half trace to an unresolved V gene in checked studies; the others have no known cause. Present in this sample are approximately 150,000 clones, around nine tenths of which were seen just once. The top ten clones comprise around 1.5% of the sample. Sequenced sample: peripheral blood. The receptors originated from a human donor in a cohort sampled during active COVID-19.

The chain couples TRBV5-1 to TRBJ2-7; weak D call: TRBD1 (5 bases). The germline V gene has CDR1 SGHRS and CDR2 YFSETQ. The CDR3 has 12 residues. The germline V and J ends were trimmed by 5 bases and 3 bases, with 9 bases remaining between them. CDR3 in amino acids: CASRGASYEQYF. In nucleotides, the CDR3 is TGCGCCAGCAGAGGGGCTAGCTACGAGCAGTACTTC.

The V and J genes are TRBV7-8 and TRBJ1-1; weak D call: TRBD1 (5 bases). Looked up from germline, CDR1 is SGHVS and CDR2 is FQNEAQ. The CDR3 covers 13 residues. V lost 6 bases, J lost 3 bases, and 11 bases lay in between. The CDR3 here is CASSQGWDTEAFF. In DNA, the CDR3 is TGTGCCAGCAGTCAGGGATGGGACACTGAAGCTTTCTTT.

A note on this clone: Different DNA sequences within this sample yield the same CDR3. V gene TRBV2 combines with J gene TRBJ2-5, with 9 nucleotides matching TRBD1. The CDR3 contains 14 residues. Germline V gene data show CDR1 as SNHLY and CDR2 as FYNNEI. Trimming at V came to 8 bases and at J to 4 bases, leaving 8 bases not matched to a gene. CDR3 nucleotides: TGTGCCAGCCGGACGGACAGGGGCGGAGAGACCCAGTACTTC. The encoded protein is CASRTDRGGETQYF.

This chain joins TRBV19 and TRBJ1-4, with TRBD1 as a possible D gene (6 bases). This CDR3 comprises 13 residues. Trimming stripped 5 bases from V and 6 bases from J, with 10 bases between. Per the germline V gene, CDR1 is LNHDA and CDR2 is SQIVND (reference sequence). The CDR3 coding sequence is TGTGCCAGTAGTCTCGGACAGCATGAAAAACTGTTTTTT. Its protein is CASSLGQHEKLFF.

The chain links TRBV28 to TRBJ2-2; perhaps TRBD1 as D (6 bases). CDR1 MDHEN and CDR2 SYDVKM come from the germline V gene. The CDR3 sequence is 16 residues long. V lost 5 bases and J 0 bases, leaving 13 bases between the germline ends. The CDR3 coding sequence is TGTGCCAGCAGTGAGAGGGGGACAACGAACACCGGGGAGCTGTTTTTT. Translated: CASSERGTTNTGELFF.

In DNA, the CDR3 is TGTGCCAGCAGCTTCGGGACAGGGAATTCACCCCTCCACTTT. Residues: CASSFGTGNSPLHF. The V call is TRBV5-6, the J call TRBJ1-6, with 9 bases fitting TRBD1. CDR1 is SGHDT, CDR2 YYEEEE, per germline. The CDR3 covers 14 residues. Losses at the gene ends were 2 bases for V and 7 bases for J; bases not matched to a gene: 1. Full variable domain (rest looked up from reference TRBV5-6 and TRBJ1-6): DAGVTQSPTHLIKTRGQQVTLRCSPKSGHDTVSWYQQALGQGPQFIFQYYEEEERQRGNFPDRFSGHQFPNYSSELNVNALLLGDSALYLCASSFGTGNSPLHFGNGTRLTVT.

The rearrangement links TRBV7-3 to TRBJ1-2, with TRBD1 matching over 12 bases. The CDR3 covers 18 residues. Germline CDR1 SGHTA, CDR2 FQGTGA. Losses at the gene ends were 0 bases for V and 6 bases for J; bases not matched to a gene: 11. Written as DNA, the CDR3 is TGTGCCAGCAGCTTAACGCCTGTCGGGACAGGGGGCGTCAATGGCTACACCTTC. Translated: CASSLTPVGTGGVNGYTF.

This clone was recorded a few times. CDR3 residues: CASGTYRGQPQHF. The CDR3 DNA sequence: TGTGCTAGTGGCACCTACAGGGGTCAGCCCCAGCATTTT. The chain carries TRBV12-5 and TRBJ1-5; 7 bases line up with TRBD1. Germline V gene lookup returns CDR1 LGHNT and CDR2 FRNRAP. The CDR3 is 13 amino acids. Trimming took 6 bases from V and 6 from J; bases not matched to a gene: 5.

The CDR3 DNA is TGTGCCAGCAGCTTAGATCGGGGGGGGCTGCGTGGCTACACCTTC. This encodes CASSLDRGGLRGYTF. The V call is TRBV11-3, the J call TRBJ1-2, with D tentatively TRBD1 (6 bases). V lost 0 bases to trimming and J lost 7 bases, with 15 bases between them. Per germline, CDR1 SGHNT and CDR2 YENEEA. The CDR3 sequence is 15 residues long.

This clone was observed once. CDR3 sequence (DNA): TGTGCCAGCAGCCCGGCACGAGGGGAGCAGTTCTTC. Amino acids: CASSPARGEQFF. The chain is built from TRBV5-5 and TRBJ2-1, with a weak D call TRBD2 (5 bases). Trimming took 4 bases from V and 10 from J, leaving 12 bases between them. The CDR3 consists of 12 residues. Germline V CDR1 and CDR2: SGHKS, YYEKEE (reference sequence).

This chain links TRBV3-1 (or the pseudogene TRBV3-2) with TRBJ1-1; TRBD1 agrees at 9 bases. The V and J ends lost 2 bases and 5 bases, in that order; junction bases with no gene match: 9. CDR3 length equals 16 residues. Germline CDR1 reads LGHDT; CDR2 reads YNNKEL (reference sequence). The CDR3 sequence: CASSQRDRVWGTEAFF. In nucleotides, the CDR3 is TGTGCCAGCAGCCAAAGGGACAGGGTATGGGGGACTGAAGCTTTCTTT.

This chain connects TRBV3-1 (or the pseudogene TRBV3-2) to TRBJ1-1; unclear D gene. Trimming stripped 8 bases from V and 1 base from J, with 8 bases between. CDR1 is LGHDT and CDR2 is YNNKEL in the germline V gene (reference sequence). The CDR3 is 12 amino acids. The CDR3 reads CASDSRNTEAFF. The CDR3 coding sequence is TGTGCCAGCGATAGCAGGAACACTGAAGCTTTCTTT.

The V and J genes are TRBV7-2 and TRBJ1-1; the D gene is possibly TRBD1 (5 bases). The CDR3 runs to 14 residues. The germline CDR1 and CDR2 sequences are SGHTA and FQGNSA. V gave up 1 base and J gave up 11 bases, with 17 bases separating them. In DNA, the CDR3 is TGTGCCAGCAGCTTAGTGGGGCCAGGCGGAGGGGCTTTCTTT. This codes for CASSLVGPGGGAFF.

This clone occurred a few times. V usage is TRBV24-1 and J usage is TRBJ2-7, with D perhaps matching TRBD1 (6 bases). The CDR3 covers 17 residues. Germline V gene lookup returns CDR1 KGHDR and CDR2 SFDVKD. V gave up 3 bases and J gave up 7 bases, with 24 bases separating them. This CDR3 reads CATSDTGNGNTLREQYF. CDR3 coding DNA: TGTGCCACCAGTGATACAGGGAATGGCAATACGCTCCGGGAGCAGTACTTC.

This clone was seen just once. This chain joins TRBV7-2 and TRBJ2-1; TRBD2 matches at 7 bases. Germline V lookup: CDR1 SGHTA, CDR2 FQGNSA. The V segment lost 1 base and the J segment 7 bases; nucleotides outside the gene matches: 10. The CDR3 extends over 16 amino acids. DNA of the CDR3: TGTGCCAGCAGCTTAGTAGGTAGCGGGTCCTTTAATGAGCAGTTCTTC. It encodes CASSLVGSGSFNEQFF. Combining the CDR3 with reference TRBV7-2 and TRBJ2-1 gives the whole variable domain GAGVSQSPSNKVTEKGKDVELRCDPISGHTALYWYRQSLGQGLEFLIYFQGNSAPDKSGLPSDRFSAERTGGSVSTLTIQRTQQEDSAVYLCASSLVGSGSFNEQFFGPGTRLTVL.